This TCR beta chain emerged from a study of blood T cell repertoires in COVID-19. The V and J ends lost 5 bases and 3 bases, in that order; junction bases with no gene match: 6. Looked up from germline, CDR1 is SGHTA and CDR2 is FQGNSA. This CDR3 has 14 amino acids. Profiling relied on immunoSEQ multiplex PCR, and the TCRdb table lists in-frame clones only, not all of them. This table holds approximately 180,000 clones, over 80% found once. The receptor's source is a woman between 50 and 59 years old with acute or convalescent COVID-19. V usage is TRBV7-2 and J usage is TRBJ2-5; 7 nucleotides agree with TRBD1. What was sequenced was peripheral blood. The CDR3 coding sequence is TGTGCCAGCAGCATCCGGGACAGAAAAGAGACCCAGTACTTC. Translation: CASSIRDRKETQYF.